This T cell receptor (beta chain) was obtained from a study of blood T cell repertoires in COVID-19. Using immunoSEQ multiplex PCR, the repertoire was profiled, and TCRdb retains in-frame clones only, with some absent. The sample records around 250,000 clones, 65% to 90% being singletons. CDR3 length: 12 amino acids. V dropped 4 bases and J dropped 3 bases, with 3 bases sitting between them. The rearrangement links TRBV12-3 or TRBV12-4 to TRBJ2-2; D is unresolved. This TCR derives from a man aged 50 to 60 with active or convalescent COVID-19. What was sequenced was peripheral blood. The CDR3 DNA is TGTGCCAGCAGTTCTGACACCGGGGAGCTGTTTTTT. Amino acid sequence: CASSSDTGELFF.